This is a list of T cell receptor beta chains from one sample in a study of T cell changes during pregnancy in multiple sclerosis. Data came from immunoSEQ multiplex PCR; TCRdb stores just in-frame clones and leaves some out. The sample yields some 28,000 clones, around 94% seen once. Sequences were derived from CD4+ T cells from peripheral blood mononuclear cells, sampled in the first trimester of pregnancy. These receptors were taken from a female donor with multiple sclerosis, enrolled in a pregnancy study. CDR3s leave out the opening cysteine and the closing phenylalanine or tryptophan.

j_call	v_call	cdr3_aa
TRBJ1-2	TRBV2	ASQPGTGSGYT
TRBJ2-1	TRBV12-5	ASGLSSLQTGGGLSIYNEQF
TRBJ1-3	TRBV29-1	SVTGDGNTIY
TRBJ1-6	TRBV6-1	ASGTNRGDNSPLH
TRBJ1-2	TRBV6-6	ASRGTDYGYT
TRBJ2-3	TRBV4-3	ASSQDGASGVPDTQY
TRBJ1-1	TRBV27	ASSLSPGQGVYTEAF
TRBJ2-7	TRBV9	ASSVDGRTYEQY
TRBJ1-2	TRBV11-2	ASSSFTGDYGYT
TRBJ1-6	TRBV5-4	ASSLSRANSPLH
TRBJ1-2	TRBV4-3	ASSQEFRRDRLFGYGYT
TRBJ2-1	TRBV11-2	ASSYRPVGTSINEQF
TRBJ2-3	TRBV21-1	ASSIPRDRVTDTQY
TRBJ2-1	TRBV5-1	ASSVTGKDNEQF
TRBJ1-2	TRBV6-5	ASSLSPQGVGGYT
TRBJ1-1	TRBV4-3	ASSQAPGDTEAF
TRBJ2-5	TRBV19	ASSGNDRIETQY
TRBJ1-5	TRBV21-1	ASSNRWSQNQPQH
TRBJ2-2	TRBV5-6	ASSLVLAGAGELF
TRBJ2-5	TRBV29-1	SVDGQGGLRGTQY
TRBJ1-1	TRBV29-1	SVTGGWGMNTEAF
TRBJ1-1	TRBV5-1	ASSLDPRGTEAF
TRBJ2-5	TRBV7-2	ASSLAGGQETQY
TRBJ2-7	TRBV27	ASSRAGAGSTYEQY
TRBJ1-6	TRBV28	ASSLISLDWSSYNSPLH
TRBJ1-1	TRBV5-6	ASSLLDRNTEAF
TRBJ1-2	TRBV18	ASSPLDRYGYT
TRBJ2-7	TRBV2	ASSEQGAGEQY
TRBJ1-1	TRBV11-2	ASSTPAIGAF
TRBJ1-6	TRBV27	ASSPWGGSSPLH
TRBJ2-3	TRBV19	ASSSRLVYTDTQY
TRBJ1-4	TRBV6-5	ASSYSREKLF
TRBJ1-2	TRBV15	ATSRDPTGNYGYT
TRBJ2-1	TRBV7-2	ASSSLSYNEQF
TRBJ2-3	TRBV19	ASSPRTGNTDTQY
TRBJ1-2	TRBV19	ATGEGGFGYT
TRBJ1-2	TRBV18	ASSRAAGSAQGYGYT
TRBJ1-2	TRBV2	ASIRPGQQGYYT
TRBJ1-1	TRBV7-9	ASSPQGNTEAF
TRBJ2-3	TRBV2	ASSREAGGSTDTQY
TRBJ1-5	TRBV6-1	ASSERGLSNQPQH
TRBJ2-2	TRBV18	ASSPPGLAGPTGELF
TRBJ1-6	TRBV7-3	ASSPYPSSYNSPLH
TRBJ1-2	TRBV5-6	ASSEDWGSTYGYT
TRBJ1-6	TRBV9	ASSVDRRGSPLH
TRBJ1-4	TRBV4-1	ASRLEEGNEKLF
TRBJ1-2	TRBV5-4	ASSSGIDRGPGYT
TRBJ2-5	TRBV6-1	ASSGLERSGSQETQY
TRBJ1-3	TRBV19	ASSGTGSGNTIY
TRBJ2-3	TRBV5-1	ASSLYRLTDTQY
TRBJ1-6	TRBV6-5	ASSYPRGRNSPLH
TRBJ1-2	TRBV5-1	ASSLEGQGYGYT
TRBJ1-6	TRBV18	ASSETGSNSPLH
TRBJ2-5	TRBV11-2	ASSSVSGEETQY
TRBJ1-2	TRBV2	ASSPDINYGYT
TRBJ2-3	TRBV27	ASSPGQTHDTQY
TRBJ2-7	TRBV2	ASSEVPGYEQY
TRBJ1-2	TRBV12-5	ASGLPTGNGYT
TRBJ2-2	TRBV30	ASKLAGGPVGELF
TRBJ1-6	TRBV4-3	ASSQAMGPDRVHPPLH